The 10 T cell receptor beta chains below come from one sample, sequenced in a study of cytomegalovirus exposure and HLA in healthy donors. The PCR had 60 Vbeta and 13 Jbeta primers. This table comes from immunoSEQ multiplex PCR, and its TCRdb copy is limited to in-frame clones, with some not included. The sample shows about 75,000 clones, and approximately 4.2% sits with its ten largest clones. The material sequenced was PBMCs. These receptors came from a man aged 18 to 29 in good health and CMV-seropositive.

The chain carries TRBV7-3 and TRBJ2-7, with D possibly being TRBD1 (5 bases). Germline values: CDR1 SGHTA, CDR2 FQGTGA. V was clipped by 1 base and J by 7 bases, with 11 bases between them. The CDR3 consists of 13 residues. The CDR3 DNA reads as TGTGCCAGCAGCTTAAGCCAGGGTGGGGAGCAGTACTTC. This sequence encodes CASSLSQGGEQYF.

The chain combines TRBV4-1 with TRBJ2-7; possible D gene TRBD1, 5 bases. The ends were cut back, 2 bases at V and 2 bases at J, with 13 bases in the middle. There are 15 residues in the CDR3. Germline assignment: CDR1 MGHRA and CDR2 YSYEKL. The CDR3 region has the DNA TGCGCCAGCAGCCAAAGCCAGGGAAACGCCTACGAGCAGTACTTC. It is translated as CASSQSQGNAYEQYF.

CDR3 nucleotides: TGTGCCAGCGCCGGGACAGGGGGAGGGAACACTGAAGCTTTCTTT. This translates into CASAGTGGGNTEAFF. V gene TRBV2 combines with J gene TRBJ1-1, with 11 bases identical to TRBD1. V lost 8 bases and J lost 1; bases outside the gene matches: 6. CDR1 and CDR2 (germline): SNHLY, FYNNEI. CDR3 length equals 15 residues.

The chain employs TRBV28 and TRBJ1-1; D not certain. Germline CDR1 reads MDHEN; CDR2 reads SYDVKM. Trimming took 3 bases from V and 0 from J, leaving 8 bases between them. This CDR3 has 14 residues. CDR3: CASSLRWVNTEAFF. The CDR3 DNA reads as TGTGCCAGCAGTTTGAGGTGGGTGAACACTGAAGCTTTCTTT. Full variable domain (remainder filled in from reference TRBV28 and TRBJ1-1): DVKVTQSSRYLVKRTGEKVFLECVQDMDHENMFWYRQDPGLGLRLIYFSYDVKMKEKGDIPEGYSVSREKKERFSLILESASTNQTSMYLCASSLRWVNTEAFFGQGTRLTVV.

The chain links TRBV11-3 to TRBJ2-7, with TRBD1 matching over 7 bases. With 2 bases clipped from V and 4 bases from J, the junction kept 8 bases outside the gene matches. Germline CDR1 and CDR2: SGHNT and YENEEA. There are 15 residues in the CDR3. The CDR3 DNA sequence: TGTGCCAGCAGCTTAAGGACAGGTTTAGCTTACGAGCAGTACTTC. Translating gives CASSLRTGLAYEQYF.

This chain uses TRBV5-4 with TRBJ2-3; 7 bases map to TRBD2. With 0 bases clipped from V and 0 bases from J, the junction kept 1 base outside the gene matches. CDR1 and CDR2 (germline): SGHNT, YYREEE (reference sequence). The CDR3 is 15 residues long. The CDR3 spells CASSLELASTDTQYF. The CDR3 nucleotides read TGTGCCAGCAGCTTGGAACTAGCGAGCACAGATACGCAGTATTTT.

This chain links TRBV28 with TRBJ2-7; D is possibly TRBD1 (5 bases). Germline V lookup: CDR1 MDHEN, CDR2 SYDVKM. V was shortened by 10 bases and J by 6 bases, with 16 bases between the two germline ends. The CDR3 is 12 residues long. CDR3 nucleotide sequence: TGTGCCATTGATATGGACACAGGCGAGCAGTACTTC. Encoded protein: CAIDMDTGEQYF.

The chain couples TRBV25-1 to TRBJ2-4; D is unresolved. V dropped 4 bases and J dropped 1 base, with 5 bases sitting between them. CDR1 and CDR2 (germline): MGHDK, SYGVNS. This CDR3 is 13 amino acids long. The CDR3 here is CASSGEAKNIQYF. CDR3 DNA: TGTGCCAGCAGTGGCGAGGCCAAAAACATTCAGTACTTC.

Here the CDR3 reads CASSLIPRPREAFF. The CDR3 bases are TGTGCCAGCAGTTTAATTCCCCGTCCCCGGGAGGCTTTCTTT. The chain recombines TRBV28 with TRBJ1-1; no reliable D call. Germline values: CDR1 MDHEN, CDR2 SYDVKM. CDR3 length: 14 residues. With 2 bases removed from V and 11 bases from J, the gap between germline ends came to 18 bases.

This chain links TRBV28 with TRBJ2-5, with TRBD2 identical over 10 bases. The CDR3 length is 18 residues. CDR1 and CDR2 (germline): MDHEN, SYDVKM. V shed 5 bases and J 1 base; nucleotides not matched to a gene: 13. The CDR3 spells CASSAPRGAGGPQETQYF. CDR3 bases: TGTGCCAGCAGTGCTCCCCGGGGAGCGGGGGGGCCCCAAGAGACCCAGTACTTC.